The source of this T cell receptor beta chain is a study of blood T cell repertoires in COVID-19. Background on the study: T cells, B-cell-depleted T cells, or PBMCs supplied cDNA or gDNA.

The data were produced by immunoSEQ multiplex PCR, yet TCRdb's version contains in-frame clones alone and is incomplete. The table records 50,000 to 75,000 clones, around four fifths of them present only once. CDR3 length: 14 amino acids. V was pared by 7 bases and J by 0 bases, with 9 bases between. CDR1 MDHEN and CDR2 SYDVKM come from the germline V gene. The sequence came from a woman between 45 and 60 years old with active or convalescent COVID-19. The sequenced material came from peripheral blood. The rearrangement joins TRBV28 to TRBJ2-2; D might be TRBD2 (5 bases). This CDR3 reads CASMDFANTGELFF. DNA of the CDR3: TGTGCCAGCATGGACTTCGCGAACACCGGGGAGCTGTTTTTT.